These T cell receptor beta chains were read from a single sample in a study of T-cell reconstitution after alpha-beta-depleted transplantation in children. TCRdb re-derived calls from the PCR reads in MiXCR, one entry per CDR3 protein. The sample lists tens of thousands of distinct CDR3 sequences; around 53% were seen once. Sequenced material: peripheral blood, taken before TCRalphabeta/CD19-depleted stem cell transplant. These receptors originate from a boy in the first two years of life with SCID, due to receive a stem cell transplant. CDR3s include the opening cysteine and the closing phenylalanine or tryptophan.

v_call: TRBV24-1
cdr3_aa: CATSDFKGNQPQHF

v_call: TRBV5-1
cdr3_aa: CASSRTGGSFQETQYF

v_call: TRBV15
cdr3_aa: CATSKVTSTDTQYF

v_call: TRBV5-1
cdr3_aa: CASRASGGNEGTQYF

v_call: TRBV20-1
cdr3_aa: CSATIRQKYNEQFF

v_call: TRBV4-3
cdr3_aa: CASSQVAGLAGYTTQYF

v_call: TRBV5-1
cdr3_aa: CASSLYNAPQYF

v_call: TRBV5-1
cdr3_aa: CASSGGQGPYEQYF

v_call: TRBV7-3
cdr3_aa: CASSTTSTDTQYF

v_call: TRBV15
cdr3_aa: CATSRDKHRGNTIYF

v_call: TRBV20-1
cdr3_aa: CRARAGGGYTF

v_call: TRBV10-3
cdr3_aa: CAIRVRGQYF

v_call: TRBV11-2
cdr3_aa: CASSASGGDLGEQFF

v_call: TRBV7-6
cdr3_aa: CASSFDRGIEQYF

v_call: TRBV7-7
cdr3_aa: CASSPDGYEQYF

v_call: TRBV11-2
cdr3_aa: CASSLGGVRGHEQYF

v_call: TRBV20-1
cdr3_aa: CSAREETQYF

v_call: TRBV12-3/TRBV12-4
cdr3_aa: CASTPGLGGGTEAFF

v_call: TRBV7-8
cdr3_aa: CASSLGGRIYEQYF

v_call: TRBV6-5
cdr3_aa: CASSYQGAEAFF

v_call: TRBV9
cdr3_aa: CASSVLGTEAFF

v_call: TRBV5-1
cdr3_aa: CASSIFPKGGEAFF

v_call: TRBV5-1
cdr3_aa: CASSHLRNPNTEAFF

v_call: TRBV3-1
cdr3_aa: CASSHPSGSSYEQYF

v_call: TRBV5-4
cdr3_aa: CASSLGAGNSYNEQFF

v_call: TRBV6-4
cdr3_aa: CASSLTGSVDTQYF

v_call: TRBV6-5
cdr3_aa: CASSYRAYSYEQYF

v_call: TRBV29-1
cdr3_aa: CSVRINTEAFF

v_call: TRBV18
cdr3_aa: CASSPRDRGRNQPQHF

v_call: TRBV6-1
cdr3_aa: CASRDIGGEQYF

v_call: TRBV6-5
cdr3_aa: CASSYAGFKSGANVLTF

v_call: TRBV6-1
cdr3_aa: CASSRTAGTDTQYF

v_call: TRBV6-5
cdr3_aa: CASSSLSGGAENEQFF

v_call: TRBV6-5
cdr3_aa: CASSYSGQGAYEQYF

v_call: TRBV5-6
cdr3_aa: CASSFFTGLPTDTQYF

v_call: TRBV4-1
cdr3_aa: CASSQDPVNYGYTF

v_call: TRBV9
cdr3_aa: CASSVSAQAQETQYF

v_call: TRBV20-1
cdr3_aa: CSAPGTSGGLSSYEQYF

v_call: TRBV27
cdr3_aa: CASSLYEPESGGELFF

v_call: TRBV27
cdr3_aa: CASRRLAGVGYEQYF

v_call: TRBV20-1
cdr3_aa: CSARDPGTTDTQYF

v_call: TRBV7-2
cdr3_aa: CASSPSGGAYEKLFF

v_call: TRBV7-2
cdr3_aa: CASTLDRGPFEQYF

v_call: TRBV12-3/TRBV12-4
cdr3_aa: CASLRALNTEAFF

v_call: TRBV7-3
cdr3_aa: CASSYTSGGAADNEQFF

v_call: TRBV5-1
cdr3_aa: CASSLETSPDTQYF

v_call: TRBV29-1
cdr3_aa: CSVTQGVWSGELFF

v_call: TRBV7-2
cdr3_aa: CASSLDAGAYEQYF

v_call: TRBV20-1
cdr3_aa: CSARGPEVSGNTIYF

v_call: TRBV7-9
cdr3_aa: CATSYSGGNTGELFF